This T cell receptor (beta chain) came from a study of Graves' ophthalmopathy and Graves' hyperthyroidism. The authors amplified TCR beta CDR3 regions, and they did so from RNA transcripts for repertoire sequencing. RT-PCR was first run with HTBI primers, then multiplex PCR in a second round. TCRdb reprocessed the multiplex PCR reads with MiXCR, giving one entry per CDR3 protein. The sample lists 600,000 to 700,000 distinct CDR3 sequences, more than 40% seen once, with around 3% in the top ten. The CDR3 length is 18 residues. The germline gives CDR1 SSHAT, CDR2 FNYEAQ (reference sequence). Regarding this clonotype: The junction differs from germline at one of its ends, possibly a read error.

This sequence was found in an adult man with Graves' ophthalmopathy. This chain connects TRBV7-7 to TRBJ2-2; the match to TRBD1 covers 9 bases. The material sequenced was peripheral blood. The CDR3 nucleotides are TGTGCTAGCACCTCCAACTCGGGGACAGGGCCCCATTCCGGGGAGCTGTTTTTT. Translation gives CASTSNSGTGPHSGELFF.